The 17 T cell receptor beta chains below were found in one sample sequenced in a study of blood T cell repertoires in COVID-19. The protocol was immunoSEQ multiplex PCR, while the TCRdb copy is restricted to in-frame clones and leaves out a portion. Of 65,000 or so clones in the sample, 70% to 90% were seen once. Sequencing used peripheral blood. Receptors originate from a man older than 75 with acute or convalescent COVID-19.

The sample holds many counts of this clone. The chain has TRBV18 and TRBJ2-7; D perhaps matches TRBD1 (6 bases). Trimming shortened V by 6 bases and J by 3 bases, and 15 bases separated the two germline ends. Per the germline V gene, CDR1 is KGHSH and CDR2 is LQKENI. This CDR3 region has 14 residues. In nucleotides, the CDR3 is TGTGCCAGCTCCTTTGGGACAACTGACTACGAGCAGTACTTC. Protein sequence: CASSFGTTDYEQYF.

The CDR3 is CASSRNGQGASYGYTF. The CDR3 coding sequence is TGTGCCAGTAGCCGCAACGGACAGGGGGCAAGCTATGGCTACACCTTC. The chain couples TRBV19 to TRBJ1-2; TRBD1 matches 11 bases. With 6 bases clipped from V and 4 bases from J, the junction kept 10 bases outside the gene matches. Germline lookup yields CDR1 LNHDA and CDR2 SQIVND (reference sequence). The CDR3 has 16 amino acids.

The chain joins TRBV11-3 to TRBJ2-1, with 8 bases fitting TRBD1. J gave up 4 bases and V 0 bases, and 8 bases lay outside the gene matches. Germline V gene data show CDR1 as SGHNT and CDR2 as YENEEA. The CDR3 consists of 17 residues. This CDR3 is CASSLEPGTGLYNEQFF. In nucleotides, the CDR3 is TGTGCCAGCAGCTTAGAGCCCGGGACAGGCCTTTACAATGAGCAGTTCTTC.

This chain uses TRBV3-1 (or the pseudogene TRBV3-2) with TRBJ2-1; D might be TRBD1 (7 bases). Deletions cut 3 bases from V and 5 bases from J, with 11 bases between. This CDR3 comprises 14 residues. The germline gives CDR1 LGHDT, CDR2 YNNKEL (reference sequence). This CDR3 is CASSHQGEDNEQFF. CDR3 nucleotide sequence: TGTGCCAGCAGCCACCAGGGGGAGGACAATGAGCAGTTCTTC.

This sequence joins TRBV4-1 and TRBJ2-5; D call uncertain. From germline, CDR1 is MGHRA and CDR2 YSYEKL. Between the trimmed V and J ends, which lost 1 base and 4 bases, there was a span of 10 bases. The CDR3 has 14 amino acids. For the CDR3, the DNA is TGCGCCAGCAGCCAAGGATTACAGTTAGAGACCCAGTACTTC. As protein: CASSQGLQLETQYF.

CDR3 sequence: CASSKNQGETQYF. In nucleotides, the CDR3 is TGCGCCAGCAGCAAAAACCAGGGAGAGACCCAGTACTTC. The chain is built from TRBV5-1 and TRBJ2-5; D is possibly TRBD1 (5 bases). This CDR3 spans 13 amino acids. The germline V and J ends were trimmed by 4 bases and 4 bases, with 11 bases remaining between them. Per the germline V gene, CDR1 is SGHRS and CDR2 is YFSETQ.

V and J are TRBV11-3 and TRBJ1-4; D remains ambiguous. V was cut by 5 bases and J by 8 bases, with 6 bases left in between. Germline values: CDR1 SGHNT, CDR2 YENEEA. This CDR3 has 11 residues. The chain's CDR3 is CASSPGEKLFF. The CDR3 nucleotides read TGTGCCAGCAGCCCGGGGGAAAAACTGTTTTTT.

V usage is TRBV2 and J usage is TRBJ2-7; D is uncertain. Trimming cost V 5 bases and J 3 bases, with 8 bases left between them. The CDR3 length is 12 residues. Germline V CDR1 and CDR2: SNHLY, FYNNEI. CDR3: CASSHHSYEQYF. CDR3 nucleotides: TGTGCCAGCAGTCACCACAGCTACGAGCAGTACTTC.

The chain employs TRBV4-2 and TRBJ2-7; 8 bases fit TRBD1. CDR1 and CDR2 from the germline V gene are LGHNA and YNFKEQ. CDR3 length equals 15 residues. V was pared by 0 bases and J by 2 bases, with 3 bases of the junction left unmatched. The CDR3 DNA follows: TGTGCCAGCAGCCAAGAGGACAGGGCTGCCTACGAGCAGTACTTC. Protein: CASSQEDRAAYEQYF.

CDR3 bases: TGTGCCAGCTCACCAAACGACAGGGACTATGGCTACACCTTC. It translates to CASSPNDRDYGYTF. The V gene is TRBV18, the J gene TRBJ1-2; 7 positions agree with TRBD1. Per germline, CDR1 KGHSH and CDR2 LQKENI. Trimming took 2 bases from V and 3 from J; bases not matched to a gene: 3. The CDR3 spans 14 residues.

The rearrangement joins TRBV29-1 to TRBJ1-2, with D unresolved. V lost 4 bases to trimming and J lost 0 bases, with 9 bases between them. CDR1 and CDR2 from the germline V gene are SQVTM and ANQGSEA. This CDR3 contains 13 residues. In nucleotides, the CDR3 is TGCAGCGTTGTGAGAGCAACTAACTATGGCTACACCTTC. Translated, it gives CSVVRATNYGYTF.

V is TRBV5-1 and J is TRBJ2-5, with 10 bases matching TRBD1. Per germline, CDR1 SGHRS and CDR2 YFSETQ. The CDR3 contains 15 residues. The ends lost 6 bases at V and 5 bases at J; junction bases unmatched: 10. The CDR3 sequence: CASTTGTGVRETQYF. In DNA, the CDR3 is TGCGCCAGCACTACAGGGACAGGGGTTAGGGAGACCCAGTACTTC.

The chain links TRBV2 to TRBJ1-2; D may be TRBD1 (5 bases). This CDR3 contains 14 residues. Germline loops: CDR1 SNHLY, CDR2 FYNNEI. Trimming removed 2 bases from V and 7 bases from J, with 14 bases in between. The CDR3 protein is CASSEREGPFGYTF. CDR3 DNA: TGTGCCAGCAGTGAACGGGAGGGGCCGTTTGGCTACACCTTC.

This chain's CDR3 is CASSDSFRGPGGTDTQYF. DNA of the CDR3: TGTGCCAGCAGTGACTCGTTTCGGGGGCCAGGGGGAACAGATACGCAGTATTTT. The V and J genes are TRBV6-4 and TRBJ2-3; D is possibly TRBD1 (7 bases). The germline CDR1 and CDR2 sequences are MRHNA and SNTAGT. V was pared by 0 bases and J by 3 bases, with 19 bases between. The CDR3 has 18 amino acids.

The rearrangement links TRBV2 to TRBJ1-4, with 7 bases matching TRBD1. Trimming at V came to 3 bases and at J to 7 bases, leaving 8 bases not matched to a gene. The CDR3 spans 15 residues. Looked up from germline, CDR1 is SNHLY and CDR2 is FYNNEI. Here the CDR3 reads CASSETGTGGEKLFF. CDR3 DNA: TGTGCCAGCAGTGAGACAGGGACGGGCGGTGAAAAACTGTTTTTT.

J is TRBJ2-7 and V is TRBV5-1, with TRBD2 as a possible D gene (6 bases). The CDR3 runs 17 residues. Germline CDR1 SGHRS, CDR2 YFSETQ. The V gene lost 5 bases and the J gene lost 0 bases, with 21 bases spanning the gap. The DNA for the CDR3 is TGCGCCAGCAGTCGGGGCGGGAAAGGACCGAGCTCCTACGAGCAGTACTTC. The encoded protein is CASSRGGKGPSSYEQYF.

The chain links TRBV6-1 to TRBJ1-4; tentatively, D is TRBD1 (6 bases). Trimming took 1 base from V and 8 from J, leaving 14 bases between them. This CDR3 has 15 residues. CDR1 and CDR2 (germline): MNHNS, SASEGT. The DNA of the CDR3 is TGTGCCAGCAGTGAAGTTTGGGCAGGGGAAGAAAAACTGTTTTTT. Its protein is CASSEVWAGEEKLFF.